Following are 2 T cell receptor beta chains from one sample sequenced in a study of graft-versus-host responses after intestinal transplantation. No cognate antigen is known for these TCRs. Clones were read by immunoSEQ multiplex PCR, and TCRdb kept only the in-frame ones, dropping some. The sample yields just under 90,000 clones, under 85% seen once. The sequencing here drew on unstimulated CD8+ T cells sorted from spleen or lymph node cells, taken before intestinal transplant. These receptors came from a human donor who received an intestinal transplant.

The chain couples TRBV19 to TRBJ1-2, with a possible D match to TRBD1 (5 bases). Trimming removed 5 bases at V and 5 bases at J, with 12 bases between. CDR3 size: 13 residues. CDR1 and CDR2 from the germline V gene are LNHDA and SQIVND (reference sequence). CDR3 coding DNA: TGTGCCAGTAGTCAAGGGGTCTCGTATGGCTACACCTTC. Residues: CASSQGVSYGYTF.

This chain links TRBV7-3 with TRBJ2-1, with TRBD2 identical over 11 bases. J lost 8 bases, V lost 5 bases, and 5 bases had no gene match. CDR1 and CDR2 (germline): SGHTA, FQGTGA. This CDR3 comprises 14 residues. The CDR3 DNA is TGTGCCAGCAGCGACGGGACTAGCGGCTATGAGCAGTTCTTC. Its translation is CASSDGTSGYEQFF.